This TCR beta chain was sequenced for a study of T cells in Graves' hyperthyroidism and ophthalmopathy. Overall study: Peripheral blood draws took place at initial diagnosis, ahead of any treatment. Points from the study as a whole: The majority of expanded thyroid clonotypes above 0.001 also appeared in blood. Ophthalmopathy prediction by the model preceded onset by a median approximately 5.9 months.

Germline V gene data show CDR1 as MNHEY and CDR2 as SVGAGI. V trimming: 2 bases; J trimming: 6 bases; junction bases outside the gene matches: 6. The CDR3 runs 15 residues. Isolation of PBMCs was performed on 8 to 10 ml fresh peripheral blood. This clonotype was seen at least ten times. Its antigen is still unknown. TCR beta CDR3 sequences were amplified from RNA transcripts. The HTBI primer set was used in a first-round RT-PCR of the TCR CDR3. MiXCR, run by TCRdb on the multiplex PCR reads, gives a single entry per CDR3 protein. The table shows 95,000 to 110,000 distinct CDR3 sequences, with 16% occurring only once.

The chain employs TRBV6-5 and TRBJ2-7; TRBD2 aligns across 11 bases. The sequencing input was blood. This clonotype was obtained from a woman between 50 and 59 years old with Graves' hyperthyroidism. The CDR3 DNA follows: TGTGCCAGCAGTTACGGGCTAGCGGGAGGTACCGAGCAGTACTTC. This encodes CASSYGLAGGTEQYF.